The following is a T cell receptor beta chain sequence with its context. These data are taken from a study of cytomegalovirus exposure and HLA in healthy donors. This CDR3 region has 14 residues. V was pared by 0 bases and J by 6 bases, with 9 bases between. CDR1 SGHNT and CDR2 YYREEE come from the germline V gene (reference sequence). Profiling relied on immunoSEQ multiplex PCR, and the TCRdb table lists in-frame clones only, not all of them. The sample shows about 200,000 clones, roughly 83% of them seen only once. The receptor was isolated from a woman aged 18 to 35 in good health and CMV-seronegative. The sample comprised PBMCs. The chain joins TRBV5-4 to TRBJ2-2; D unclear. CDR3 DNA sequence: TGTGCCAGCAGCTTGGTTTTTCGGCCCGGGGAGCTGTTTTTT. It yields the protein CASSLVFRPGELFF.